The 25 T cell receptor beta chains presented below share a single source sample, sequenced in a study of follicular helper T cells after annual influenza vaccination. TCRdb's copy holds only in-frame clones and misses some; the assay was immunoSEQ multiplex PCR. Of under 12,000 clones listed, about 84% are singletons. The input for sequencing was CXCR5- memory CD4+ T cells sorted from blood, taken 6 weeks after influenza vaccination. The receptors were gathered from an adult who received the influenza vaccine.

This clone was recorded once. Germline and junction disagree at one end, which may indicate a read error. This chain joins TRBV7-9 and TRBJ1-1; no reliable D call. The CDR3 runs 17 residues. Per germline, CDR1 SEHNR and CDR2 FQNEAQ (reference sequence). The CDR3 spells CASSLDQWTTMNAEAFF. The CDR3 nucleotides read TGTGCCAGCAGCTTAGATCAGTGGACGACCATGAACGCTGAAGCTTTCTTT.

There are a few counts of this clone. The rearrangement links TRBV11-2 to TRBJ1-2, with no clear D. With 5 bases removed from V and 5 bases from J, the gap between germline ends came to 9 bases. The CDR3 covers 12 residues. Germline CDR1 reads SGHAT; CDR2 reads FQNNGV. This CDR3 is CASSPTVYGYTF. The CDR3 bases are TGTGCCAGCAGCCCTACGGTATATGGCTACACCTTC.

CDR3 in DNA: TGTGCCAGCAGCGTTACTGGGGGTTACATTCAGTACTTC. Translated: CASSVTGGYIQYF. V is TRBV7-9 and J is TRBJ2-4, with D perhaps given as TRBD1 or TRBD2 (5 bases each). Germline CDR1 is SEHNR and CDR2 is FQNEAQ (reference sequence). The CDR3 totals 13 residues. V was trimmed by 5 bases and J by 8 bases, leaving 13 bases between them.

In DNA form, the CDR3 reads TGTGCCAGCAGTGAGGGTGGAGAAAAACTGTTTTTT. The encoded protein is CASSEGGEKLFF. J is TRBJ1-4 and V is TRBV25-1; no reliable D call. This CDR3 region has 12 residues. V lost 3 bases, J lost 8 bases, and 7 bases lay in between. Looked up from germline, CDR1 is MGHDK and CDR2 is SYGVNS. Combining the CDR3 with reference TRBV25-1 and TRBJ1-4 gives the whole variable domain EADIYQTPRYLVIGTGKKITLECSQTMGHDKMYWYQQDPGMELHLIHYSYGVNSTEKGDLSSESTVSRIRTEHFPLTLESARPSHTSQYLCASSEGGEKLFFGSGTQLSVL.

This chain connects TRBV6-5 to TRBJ2-7; D gene uncertain. CDR1 is MNHEY and CDR2 is SVGAGI in the germline V gene. CDR3 size: 14 residues. V dropped 1 base and J dropped 1 base, with 8 bases sitting between them. The CDR3 loop reads CASSYLGPSYEQYF. CDR3 nucleotides: TGTGCCAGCAGTTACTTAGGTCCATCCTACGAGCAGTACTTC.

The chain joins TRBV6-1 to TRBJ2-1; D remains unclear. The V end was cut by 11 bases, the J end by 1 base, with 9 bases between. The CDR3 is 12 residues long. Germline CDR1 MNHNS, CDR2 SASEGT. CDR3 region: CAHAVSYNEQFF. CDR3 bases: TGTGCCCATGCGGTTTCCTACAATGAGCAGTTCTTC.

The chain is built from TRBV19 and TRBJ1-5; the match to TRBD1 covers 8 bases. Trimming removed 3 bases from V and 3 bases from J; junction bases left unmatched: 10. The germline gives CDR1 LNHDA, CDR2 SQIVND (reference sequence). The CDR3 loop spans 17 amino acids. DNA of the CDR3: TGTGCCAGTAGTATCGTCCAGGGGGCGGTAGCCAATCAGCCCCAGCATTTT. Amino acid sequence: CASSIVQGAVANQPQHF.

This rearrangement joins TRBV6-1 to TRBJ2-1; D gene ambiguous. Trimming took 2 bases from V and 0 from J, leaving 14 bases between them. Germline V gives CDR1 MNHNS, CDR2 SASEGT. The CDR3 runs to 17 residues. The CDR3 region is CASSELGSRRSYNEQFF. As DNA, the CDR3 is TGTGCCAGCAGTGAACTCGGTTCGAGACGCTCCTACAATGAGCAGTTCTTC.

This clone was found a few times. The chain links TRBV2 to TRBJ1-1; no firm D call. CDR1 is SNHLY and CDR2 is FYNNEI in the germline V gene. V lost 1 base, J lost 4 bases, and 10 bases lay in between. The length of the CDR3 is 14 residues. The CDR3 bases are TGTGCCAGCAGTGAAGAAGGAGGGCCCACTGAAGCTTTCTTT. This gives the protein CASSEEGGPTEAFF.

With regard to this clone: The junction differs from germline at one of its ends, possibly a read error. The genes are TRBV28 and TRBJ1-1, with a weak D call TRBD1 (5 bases). The length of the CDR3 is 14 residues. Germline loops: CDR1 MDHEN, CDR2 SYDVKM. CDR3: CKGSGGTGNTEAFF. The CDR3 nucleotides read TGCAAGGGATCCGGGGGTACGGGGAACACTGAAGCTTTCTTT.

The chain couples TRBV30 to TRBJ1-5; 8 positions match TRBD1. The length of the CDR3 is 13 residues. CDR1 and CDR2 from the germline V gene are GTSNPN and SVGIG (reference sequence). Trimming removed 3 bases from V and 8 bases from J; junction bases left unmatched: 6. The CDR3: CAWRTGAGEPQHF. The CDR3 DNA follows: TGTGCCTGGAGGACAGGGGCGGGAGAGCCCCAGCATTTT. Combining the CDR3 with reference TRBV30 and TRBJ1-5 gives the whole variable domain SQTIHQWPATLVQPVGSPLSLECTVEGTSNPNLYWYRQAAGRGLQLLFYSVGIGQISSEVPQNLSASRPQDRQFILSSKKLLLSDSGFYLCAWRTGAGEPQHFGDGTRLSIL.

This chain connects TRBV7-9 to TRBJ2-3; D call uncertain. This CDR3 is built from 17 residues. Germline loops: CDR1 SEHNR, CDR2 FQNEAQ (reference sequence). Trimming cost V 5 bases and J 1 base, with 19 bases left between them. In DNA form, the CDR3 reads TGTGCCAGCAGCCCTCCTCGGGCTGGCTTTGGCACAGATACGCAGTATTTT. This translates into CASSPPRAGFGTDTQYF. Combining the CDR3 with reference TRBV7-9 and TRBJ2-3 gives the whole variable domain DTGVSQNPRHKITKRGQNVTFRCDPISEHNRLYWYRQTLGQGPEFLTYFQNEAQLEKSRLLSDRFSAERPKGSFSTLEIQRTEQGDSAMYLCASSPPRAGFGTDTQYFGPGTRLTVL.

The J gene is TRBJ2-7, the V gene TRBV2, with D possibly being TRBD1 (6 bases). CDR3 length equals 15 residues. Trimming removed 5 bases at V and 6 bases at J, with 20 bases between. Germline V gene sequence: CDR1 SNHLY, CDR2 FYNNEI. CDR3 loop: CASSFRQVGKGEQYF. CDR3 bases: TGTGCCAGCAGTTTTAGACAGGTGGGAAAAGGCGAGCAGTACTTC. The full variable domain, with the rest looked up from reference TRBV2 and TRBJ2-7, is EPEVTQTPSHQVTQMGQEVILRCVPISNHLYFYWYRQILGQKVEFLVSFYNNEISEKSEIFDDQFSVERPDGSNFTLKIRSTKLEDSAMYFCASSFRQVGKGEQYFGPGTRLTVT.

This clone was detected only a few times. The chain has TRBV28 and TRBJ1-6, with TRBD1 identical over 7 bases. The CDR3 contains 13 residues. Germline loops: CDR1 MDHEN, CDR2 SYDVKM. The ends lost 6 bases at V and 17 bases at J; junction bases unmatched: 13. The CDR3 coding sequence is TGTGCCAGCAGCCCCCCGGGACAGCGAGTGATCCACTTT. Its translation is CASSPPGQRVIHF.

This clone was recorded only once. The J gene is TRBJ2-5, the V gene TRBV5-5; D assignment may be TRBD1 or TRBD2 (6 bases each). V lost 4 bases and J 4 bases, leaving 14 bases between the germline ends. CDR1 and CDR2 from the germline V gene are SGHKS and YYEKEE (reference sequence). This CDR3 is built from 14 residues. For the CDR3, the DNA is TGTGCCAGCAGCGGAGGGGGGAATGCAGAGACCCAGTACTTC. It translates to CASSGGGNAETQYF.

V is TRBV7-9 and J is TRBJ1-4, with D maybe TRBD1 (5 bases). The V and J ends lost 5 bases and 7 bases respectively, with 20 bases between them. Germline V gene sequence: CDR1 SEHNR, CDR2 FQNEAQ (reference sequence). The CDR3 is 16 amino acids. The CDR3 protein is CASSVERGFGGEKLFF. The CDR3 DNA is TGTGCCAGCAGCGTAGAACGTGGGTTCGGGGGTGAAAAACTGTTTTTT.

In its sample, this clone was seen once. V gene TRBV11-2 combines with J gene TRBJ2-7; D ambiguous. Germline V gene lookup returns CDR1 SGHAT and CDR2 FQNNGV. CDR3 length equals 11 residues. V lost 2 bases and J 3 bases, leaving 2 bases between the germline ends. In DNA, the CDR3 is TGTGCCAGCAGCTTACGCTACGAGCAGTACTTC. Translated: CASSLRYEQYF.

V gene TRBV6-5 combines with J gene TRBJ2-1; 7 positions match TRBD2. Looked up from germline, CDR1 is MNHEY and CDR2 is SVGAGI. The CDR3 has 13 residues. V shed 6 bases and J 10 bases; nucleotides not matched to a gene: 9. In nucleotides, the CDR3 is TGTGCCAGCAGCTTTATGGGGGGGAACGAGCAGTTCTTC. Translation gives CASSFMGGNEQFF.

The J gene is TRBJ2-5, the V gene TRBV5-1; 11 bases align to TRBD2. The germline V gene has CDR1 SGHRS and CDR2 YFSETQ. The CDR3 runs to 14 residues. With 5 bases clipped from V and 4 bases from J, the junction kept 4 bases outside the gene matches. CDR3 region: CASSSGGAVETQYF. CDR3 DNA sequence: TGCGCCAGCAGTAGCGGGGGGGCCGTAGAGACCCAGTACTTC. Drawing the rest from reference TRBV5-1 and TRBJ2-5, the complete variable domain is KAGVTQTPRYLIKTRGQQVTLSCSPISGHRSVSWYQQTPGQGLQFLFEYFSETQRNKGNFPGRFSGRQFSNSRSEMNVSTLELGDSALYLCASSSGGAVETQYFGPGTRLLVL.

The chain carries TRBV7-8 and TRBJ2-7; 8 bases are a match to TRBD2. Germline V gene sequence: CDR1 SGHVS, CDR2 FQNEAQ. The CDR3 is made up of 14 amino acids. With V trimmed by 5 bases and J by 5 bases, 8 bases remained unmatched. This CDR3 is CASSRREAIHEQYF. CDR3 nucleotide sequence: TGTGCCAGCAGCAGGCGGGAGGCGATCCACGAGCAGTACTTC.

The chain recombines TRBV7-2 with TRBJ1-4; D remains unclear. Per germline, CDR1 SGHTA and CDR2 FQGNSA. This CDR3 has 14 residues. Deletions cut 5 bases from V and 3 bases from J, with 10 bases between. In DNA form, the CDR3 reads TGTGCCAGCAGCACCACTTGGGCTAATGAAAAACTGTTTTTT. Its translation is CASSTTWANEKLFF.

This chain uses TRBV5-4 with TRBJ2-6; D not certain. This CDR3 region has 13 residues. V shed 0 bases and J shed 4 bases, with 2 bases lying between them. Per germline, CDR1 SGHNT and CDR2 YYREEE (reference sequence). CDR3 sequence reads: CASSLVGANVLTF. The DNA for the CDR3 is TGTGCCAGCAGCTTGGTGGGGGCCAACGTCCTGACTTTC.

The rearrangement links TRBV7-2 to TRBJ2-1, with D possibly matching TRBD2 (7 bases). Trimming removed 1 base at V and 2 bases at J, with 12 bases between. Germline values: CDR1 SGHTA, CDR2 FQGNSA. The CDR3 is made up of 16 amino acids. CDR3 protein: CASSLGGGGPYNEQFF. Written as DNA, the CDR3 is TGTGCCAGCAGCTTAGGCGGCGGGGGCCCCTACAATGAGCAGTTCTTC.

This clone was seen only once. The gene calls are TRBV7-2 and TRBJ2-1; 7 positions agree with TRBD2. Losses at the gene ends were 1 base for V and 1 base for J; bases not matched to a gene: 4. The germline V gene encodes CDR1 SGHTA and CDR2 FQGNSA. CDR3 length: 16 residues. The chain's CDR3 is CASSLVGGGSYNEQFF. CDR3 DNA sequence: TGTGCCAGCAGCTTAGTGGGCGGGGGTTCCTACAATGAGCAGTTCTTC.

The V gene is TRBV5-8, the J gene TRBJ2-5; weak D call: TRBD1 (6 bases). The length of the CDR3 is 13 residues. The germline V gene has CDR1 SGHTS and CDR2 YDEGEE. The V and J ends lost 3 bases and 5 bases respectively, with 11 bases between them. CDR3 sequence reads: CASSYRARETQYF. The CDR3 region has the DNA TGTGCCAGCAGCTACAGGGCCAGGGAGACCCAGTACTTC.